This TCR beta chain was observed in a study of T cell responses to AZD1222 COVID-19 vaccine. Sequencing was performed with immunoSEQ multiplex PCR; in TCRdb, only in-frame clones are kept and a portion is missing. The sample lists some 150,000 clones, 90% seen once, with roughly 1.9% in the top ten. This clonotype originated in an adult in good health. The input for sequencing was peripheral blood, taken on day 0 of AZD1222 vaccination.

The CDR3 spells CASSESGRASGNTIYF. The DNA for the CDR3 is TGTGCCAGCAGTGAATCGGGAAGAGCCTCTGGAAACACCATATATTTT. J is TRBJ1-3 and V is TRBV6-1; D is unresolved. There are 16 residues in the CDR3. Trimming left V 2 bases short and J 0 bases short, with 11 bases between. Per germline, CDR1 MNHNS and CDR2 SASEGT.